This T cell receptor (beta chain) was identified during a study of CXCR3-negative and CXCR3-positive naive CD8 T cells. Study conclusions and caveats: Against CXCR3-negative naive cells, CXCR3-positive naive cells showed more hydrophobic TRB CDR3s. Similar TRBV-TRBJ gene usage was seen in naive CXCR3-negative and CXCR3-positive cells, but not in memory cells.

The CDR3 length is 16 residues. Germline V CDR1 and CDR2: MGHRA, YSYEKL. As for this clonotype: Antigen unknown.

The method, 5' RACE with UMI labels, was used to prepare the TRB cDNA libraries. From the 5' RACE reads, TCRdb lists one entry per CDR3 protein and no DNA. The table counts roughly 130,000 distinct CDR3 sequences; 0.5% to 0.7% lies in the top ten. This TCR was sampled from a human donor in good health. Some clones in this sample may be carry-over from other donors' samples. Sequenced sample: naive CXCR3+ CD8+ T cells from blood. Subset specified: CD45RO-CCR7+CD27+CD95- naive CD8+ T cells expressing CXCR3 (TNR3+). The chain recombines TRBV4-1 with TRBJ2-1; TCRdb designates TRBD2, a call that cannot be tested without DNA. CDR3 sequence: CASSQDMGQRTNEQFF.